Presented here are 20 T cell receptor beta chains from one specimen sequenced in a study of OX40 agonist ivuxolimab in advanced cancers. Repertoires were generated with immunoSEQ multiplex PCR, while TCRdb's copy carries only in-frame clones and drops some. This table has some 42,000 clones, approximately 80% appearing once. The starting material was CD4+ or CD8+ T cells sorted from blood, obtained in a trial of the OX40 agonist ivuxolimab. These receptors were collected from an adult with an advanced solid tumor such as melanoma, head and neck, liver or kidney cancer.

This chain links TRBV7-2 with TRBJ2-5; D possibly uses TRBD1 or TRBD2 (5 bases each). The CDR3 is 19 amino acids. The germline gives CDR1 SGHTA, CDR2 FQGNSA. Trimming pared 0 bases from V and 0 bases from J, leaving 20 bases between. The CDR3, as DNA: TGTGCCAGCAGCTTAGCTACGTCCGGGGACCGCATCTACCAAGAGACCCAGTACTTC. Residues: CASSLATSGDRIYQETQYF.

The rearrangement links TRBV5-5 to TRBJ2-7, with TRBD2 identical over 15 bases. The CDR3 extends over 18 amino acids. Germline V gene sequence: CDR1 SGHKS, CDR2 YYEKEE (reference sequence). V lost 5 bases and J lost 7; bases outside the gene matches: 16. This CDR3 is CASRFSGTSGRLSREQYF. CDR3 nucleotides: TGTGCCAGCAGATTTTCCGGGACTAGCGGGAGGTTGTCACGAGAGCAGTACTTC.

The V and J genes are TRBV12-5 and TRBJ2-2; D is unresolved. CDR3 length equals 16 residues. The germline CDR1 and CDR2 sequences are LGHNT and FRNRAP. Trimming left V 2 bases short and J 4 bases short, with 14 bases between. This chain's CDR3 is CASGLKIGSLTGELFF. CDR3 sequence (DNA): TGTGCTAGTGGTTTGAAGATTGGGTCCCTCACCGGGGAGCTGTTTTTT.

The CDR3 spells CASSFDGFPRGAGNTIYF. DNA of the CDR3: TGTGCCAGCAGCTTCGATGGCTTCCCTAGAGGGGCTGGAAACACCATATATTTT. V is TRBV7-8 and J is TRBJ1-3; D is perhaps TRBD1 (5 bases). CDR1 is SGHVS, CDR2 FQNEAQ, per germline. The CDR3 is 18 amino acids. V lost 3 bases, J lost 2 bases, and 20 bases lay in between.

The chain carries TRBV7-9 and TRBJ1-4, with TRBD1 identical over 9 bases. This CDR3 has 18 residues. Germline V lookup: CDR1 SEHNR, CDR2 FQNEAQ (reference sequence). J lost 8 bases, V lost 5 bases, and 18 bases had no gene match. The CDR3 spells CASSRPQGAPGVGEKLFF. CDR3 DNA sequence: TGTGCCAGCAGCCGTCCACAGGGGGCGCCGGGGGTAGGAGAAAAACTGTTTTTT.

This chain links TRBV25-1 with TRBJ2-7; 7 nucleotides agree with TRBD2. From germline, CDR1 is MGHDK and CDR2 SYGVNS. J lost 7 bases, V lost 7 bases, and 4 bases had no gene match. This CDR3 has 11 amino acids. The CDR3 sequence: CASTLGGEQYF. CDR3 DNA sequence: TGTGCCAGCACCCTGGGGGGGGAGCAGTACTTC.

J is TRBJ2-2 and V is TRBV13; TRBD2 aligns across 10 bases. The CDR3 spans 14 residues. Germline trimming cut 5 bases from V and 7 bases from J; bases unmatched to any gene: 4. The germline CDR1 and CDR2 sequences are PRHDT and FYEKMQ (reference sequence). The CDR3 region is CASSPRLAGGELFF. The CDR3 coding sequence is TGTGCCAGCAGCCCCAGACTAGCGGGCGGGGAGCTGTTTTTT. The variable domain in full, completed from reference TRBV13 and TRBJ2-2, reads AAGVIQSPRHLIKEKRETATLKCYPIPRHDTVYWYQQGPGQDPQFLISFYEKMQSDKGSIPDRFSAQQFSDYHSELNMSSLELGDSALYFCASSPRLAGGELFFGEGSRLTVL.

This clone has only a few counts. The chain carries TRBV28 and TRBJ2-4; 10 bases map to TRBD2. Germline lookup yields CDR1 MDHEN and CDR2 SYDVKM. The V segment lost 8 bases and the J segment 7 bases; nucleotides outside the gene matches: 5. This CDR3 region has 13 residues. The CDR3 nucleotides are TGTGCCAGCTTAGCGGGAGGAAAGAACATTCAGTACTTC. Translated: CASLAGGKNIQYF. The full variable domain, rest sourced from reference TRBV28 and TRBJ2-4, is DVKVTQSSRYLVKRTGEKVFLECVQDMDHENMFWYRQDPGLGLRLIYFSYDVKMKEKGDIPEGYSVSREKKERFSLILESASTNQTSMYLCASLAGGKNIQYFGAGTRLSVL.

The chain links TRBV6-5 to TRBJ1-5; D might be TRBD1 (6 bases). Germline loops: CDR1 MNHEY, CDR2 SVGAGI. V gave up 6 bases and J gave up 2 bases, with 14 bases separating them. This CDR3 has 15 amino acids. The CDR3 nucleotides read TGTGCCAGCAGGAAGGACAGAATGGGCAATCAGCCCCAGCATTTT. This sequence encodes CASRKDRMGNQPQHF.

The gene calls are TRBV30 and TRBJ2-5, with no clear D. The V gene's germline CDR1 is GTSNPN and CDR2 SVGIG (reference sequence). The V gene lost 5 bases and the J gene lost 5 bases, with 12 bases spanning the gap. There are 12 residues in the CDR3. In DNA, the CDR3 is TGTGCCTGGGATATTCATCTGGAGACCCAGTACTTC. Its protein is CAWDIHLETQYF.

The V gene is TRBV11-3, the J gene TRBJ2-2; D is undetermined. Germline assignment: CDR1 SGHNT and CDR2 YENEEA. The length of the CDR3 is 14 residues. Trimming cost V 5 bases and J 6 bases, with 13 bases left between them. The CDR3 is CASSLRLRAGELFF. The CDR3 DNA sequence: TGTGCCAGCAGCCTACGTCTAAGGGCCGGGGAGCTGTTTTTT.

The chain combines TRBV11-2 with TRBJ2-1; TRBD2 aligns across 9 bases. J lost 7 bases, V lost 4 bases, and 8 bases had no gene match. Germline loops: CDR1 SGHAT, CDR2 FQNNGV. This CDR3 region has 15 residues. CDR3 in DNA: TGTGCCAGCAGCTCCCGTAGCGGGGGCGGAAATGAGCAGTTCTTC. Translating it yields CASSSRSGGGNEQFF.

V gene TRBV4-3 combines with J gene TRBJ1-2, with 9 positions matching TRBD1. The CDR3 is made up of 16 amino acids. CDR1 and CDR2 (germline): LGHNA, YSLEER. With 3 bases clipped from V and 0 bases from J, the junction kept 5 bases outside the gene matches. Written as DNA, the CDR3 is TGCGCCAGCAGCCATCCCGGGACAGGGACTAACTATGGCTACACCTTC. This translates into CASSHPGTGTNYGYTF.

The chain is built from TRBV7-2 and TRBJ1-3; D remains ambiguous. V shed 5 bases and J shed 3 bases, with 5 bases lying between them. Germline V gene data show CDR1 as SGHTA and CDR2 as FQGNSA. The CDR3 has 12 residues. This CDR3 reads CASSTIGNTIYF. The CDR3 DNA reads as TGTGCCAGCAGCACAATTGGAAACACCATATATTTT.

The chain links TRBV10-3 to TRBJ2-7; a possible D gene is TRBD2 (5 bases). From germline, CDR1 is ENHRY and CDR2 SYGVKD. The CDR3 has 12 residues. Trimming removed 3 bases from V and 6 bases from J, with 9 bases in between. The CDR3 here is CAISDGVAEQYF. CDR3 DNA: TGTGCCATCAGTGACGGGGTCGCCGAGCAGTACTTC.

V gene TRBV6-1 combines with J gene TRBJ2-1; the match to TRBD2 covers 9 bases. V was pared by 5 bases and J by 2 bases, with 4 bases of the junction left unmatched. CDR1 and CDR2 from the germline V gene are MNHNS and SASEGT. There are 15 residues in the CDR3. CDR3 coding DNA: TGTGCCAGCAGTTCTAGCGGGACTGCCTACAATGAGCAGTTCTTC. It codes for CASSSSGTAYNEQFF.

J is TRBJ1-2 and V is TRBV30, with unresolved D. The CDR3 sequence is 13 residues long. Trimming cost V 3 bases and J 3 bases, with 11 bases left between them. Germline values: CDR1 GTSNPN, CDR2 SVGIG (reference sequence). The CDR3 DNA is TGTGCCTGGAGGCCCCGCTGGGACTATGGCTACACCTTC. Translating it yields CAWRPRWDYGYTF.

The chain has TRBV2 and TRBJ2-6, with 9 bases that match TRBD2. Trimming at V came to 2 bases and at J to 0 bases, leaving 14 bases not matched to a gene. The CDR3 runs to 21 residues. Germline values: CDR1 SNHLY, CDR2 FYNNEI. Here the CDR3 DNA reads TGTGCCAGCAGTGAACCCCAAGGCCCCAGCGGGGGGTACTCTGGGGCCAACGTCCTGACTTTC. Translated: CASSEPQGPSGGYSGANVLTF.

CDR3 sequence: CASSGTVYSNQPQHF. CDR3 DNA sequence: TGTGCCAGTAGTGGGACAGTCTATAGCAATCAGCCCCAGCATTTT. The chain recombines TRBV19 with TRBJ1-5; TRBD1 matches 7 bases. Losses at the gene ends were 5 bases for V and 0 bases for J; bases not matched to a gene: 4. Germline V gene data show CDR1 as LNHDA and CDR2 as SQIVND (reference sequence). CDR3 length equals 15 residues. Full variable domain (outside the CDR3, taken from reference TRBV19 and TRBJ1-5): DGGITQSPKYLFRKEGQNVTLSCEQNLNHDAMYWYRQDPGQGLRLIYYSQIVNDFQKGDIAEGYSVSREKKESFPLTVTSAQKNPTAFYLCASSGTVYSNQPQHFGDGTRLSIL.

The CDR3 loop reads CASSRTGLDTQYF. The DNA for the CDR3 is TGTGCCAGCAGCCGGACGGGGTTGGATACGCAGTATTTT. This chain links TRBV7-9 with TRBJ2-3, with D perhaps matching TRBD2 (5 bases). V was trimmed by 5 bases and J by 6 bases, leaving 12 bases between them. The CDR3 covers 13 residues. CDR1 is SEHNR, CDR2 FQNEAQ, per germline (reference sequence).